This T cell receptor (beta chain) was sequenced during a study of blood T cell repertoires in COVID-19. As for the study in general: COVID-19 samples from acute and convalescent phases originated in the United States, Italy and Spain.

This CDR3 is 12 amino acids long. V was pared by 3 bases and J by 6 bases, with 6 bases between. Some clones are missing from TCRdb's copy, which holds only in-frame ones; the method was immunoSEQ multiplex PCR. The sample carries 200,000 or so clones, around three quarters recorded once. Sample: peripheral blood. This TCR derives from a woman between 65 and 79 years old with acute or convalescent COVID-19. The chain uses TRBV12-3 or TRBV12-4 and TRBJ2-1, with D perhaps TRBD1 (5 bases). As DNA, the CDR3 is TGTGCCAGCAGTTTTGGGGCCAATGAGCAGTTCTTC. It codes for CASSFGANEQFF.